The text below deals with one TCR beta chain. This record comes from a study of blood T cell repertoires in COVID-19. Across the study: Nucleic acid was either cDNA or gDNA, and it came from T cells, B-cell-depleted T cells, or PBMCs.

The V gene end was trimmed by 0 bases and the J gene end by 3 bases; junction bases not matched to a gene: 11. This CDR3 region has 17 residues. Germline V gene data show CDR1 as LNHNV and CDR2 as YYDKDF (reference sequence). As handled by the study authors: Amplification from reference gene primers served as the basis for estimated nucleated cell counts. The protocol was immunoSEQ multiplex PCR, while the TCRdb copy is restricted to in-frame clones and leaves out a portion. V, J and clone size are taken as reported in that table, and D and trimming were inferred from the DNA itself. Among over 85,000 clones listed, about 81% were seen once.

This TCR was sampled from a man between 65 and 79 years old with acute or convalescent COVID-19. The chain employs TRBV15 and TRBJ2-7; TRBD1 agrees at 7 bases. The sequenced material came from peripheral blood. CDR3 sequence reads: CATSRDQGTGEIYEQYF. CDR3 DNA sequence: TGTGCCACCAGCAGAGATCAGGGCACAGGGGAAATCTACGAGCAGTACTTC.